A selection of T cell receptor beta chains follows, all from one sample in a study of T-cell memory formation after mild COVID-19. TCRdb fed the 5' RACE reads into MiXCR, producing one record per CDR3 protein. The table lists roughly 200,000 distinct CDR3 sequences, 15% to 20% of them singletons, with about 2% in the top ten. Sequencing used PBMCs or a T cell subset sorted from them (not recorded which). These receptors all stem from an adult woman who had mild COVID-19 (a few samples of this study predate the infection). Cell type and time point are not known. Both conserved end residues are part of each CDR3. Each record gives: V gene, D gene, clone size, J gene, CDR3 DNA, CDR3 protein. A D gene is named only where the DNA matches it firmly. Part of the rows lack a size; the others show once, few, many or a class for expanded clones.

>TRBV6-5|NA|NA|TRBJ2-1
TGTGCCAGCAGTTACTCGAGGAATGAGCAGTTCTTC
CASSYSRNEQFF
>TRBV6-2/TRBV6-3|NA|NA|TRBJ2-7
TGTGCCAGCAGTCCACGTCCTCAGGTTCCGAGCTCCTACGAGCAGTACTTC
CASSPRPQVPSSYEQYF
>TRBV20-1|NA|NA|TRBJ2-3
TGCAGTGCTAGGGGGGATGTCACGGGTACGCAGTATTTT
CSARGDVTGTQYF
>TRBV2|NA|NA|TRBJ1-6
TGTGCCAGCAGTGGACAGGATACTAATTCACCCCTCCACTTT
CASSGQDTNSPLHF
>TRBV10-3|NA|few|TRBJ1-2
TGTGCCACCTCAGGGAGTGGCTATGGCTACACCTTC
CATSGSGYGYTF
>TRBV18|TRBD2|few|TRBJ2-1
TGTGCCAGCTCACCCAAACTAGCGACGAGCTCCTACAATGAGCAGTTCTTC
CASSPKLATSSYNEQFF
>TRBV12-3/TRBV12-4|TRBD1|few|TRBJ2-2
TGTGCCAGCAGTTTAAGGACAGGGGGCCCCGGGGAGCTGTTTTTT
CASSLRTGGPGELFF
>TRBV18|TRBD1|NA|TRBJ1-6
TGTGCCAGCTCACCTCCGGGACAGGGCTCTCATTCACCCCTCCACTTT
CASSPPGQGSHSPLHF
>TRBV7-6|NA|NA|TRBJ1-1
TGTGCCAGCAGCTTAGCGAGGGCGGGGAACACTGAAGCTTTCTTT
CASSLARAGNTEAFF
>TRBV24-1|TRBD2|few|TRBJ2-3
TGTGCCACCAGTGATTTAAAGCGGGAGTACGCGATTAACACAGATACGCAGTATTTT
CATSDLKREYAINTDTQYF
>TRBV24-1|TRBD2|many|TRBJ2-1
TGTGCCACCAGTACTAGCGGGACGAGCTCCTACAATGAGCAGTTCTTC
CATSTSGTSSYNEQFF
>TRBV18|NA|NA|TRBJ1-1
TGTGCCAGCTCCCCGATAAAGCGGAACACTGAAGCTTTCTTT
CASSPIKRNTEAFF
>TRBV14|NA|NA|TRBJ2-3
TGTGCCAGCAGCCCACGGGGAAGCAGCACAGATACGCAGTATTTT
CASSPRGSSTDTQYF
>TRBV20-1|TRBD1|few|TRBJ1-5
TGCAGTGCTGGGGACAGGCTCAATCAGCCCCAGCATTTT
CSAGDRLNQPQHF
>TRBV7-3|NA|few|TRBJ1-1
TGTGCCAGCAGCCGGGACTACTCGAACACTGAAGCTTTCTTT
CASSRDYSNTEAFF
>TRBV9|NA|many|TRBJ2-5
TGTGCCAGCAGCGTGGGAGTGGGGGGCTCAAGCCAAGAGACCCAGTACTTC
CASSVGVGGSSQETQYF
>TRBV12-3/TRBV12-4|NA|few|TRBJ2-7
TGTGCCAGCGCTTTACGCCCCCACGAGCAGTACTTC
CASALRPHEQYF
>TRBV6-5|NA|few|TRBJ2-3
TGTGCCAGCAGAAACAGGAGAACAGATACGCAGTATTTT
CASRNRRTDTQYF
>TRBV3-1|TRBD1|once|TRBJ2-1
TGTGCCAGCAGCCGAGCCGGGACAGGGGGCTACAATGAGCAGTTCTTC
CASSRAGTGGYNEQFF
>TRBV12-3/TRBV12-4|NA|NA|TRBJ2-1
TGTGCCAGCAGTTTAATCAGGGGAAAACACAATGAGCAGTTCTTC
CASSLIRGKHNEQFF
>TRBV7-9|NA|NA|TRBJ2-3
TGTGCCAGCAGCTTGCCGGTGGGCCTCAGCACAGATACGCAGTATTTT
CASSLPVGLSTDTQYF
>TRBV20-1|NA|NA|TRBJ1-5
TGCAGTGCTAGAGTTGGGGGCGCAAATCAGCCCCAGCATTTT
CSARVGGANQPQHF
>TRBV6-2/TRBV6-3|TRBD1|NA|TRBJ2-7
TGTGCCAGCAGTTCGGGACAGTTAACCTACGAGCAGTACTTC
CASSSGQLTYEQYF
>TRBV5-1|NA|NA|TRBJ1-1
TGCGCCAGCAGCTTGGTTGCGGGATCGGGCACTGAAGCTTTCTTT
CASSLVAGSGTEAFF
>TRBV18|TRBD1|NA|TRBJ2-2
TGTGCCAGCTCACTCAGCCTTACAGGGGTGCTGTTTTTT
CASSLSLTGVLFF
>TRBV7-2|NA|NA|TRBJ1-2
TGTGCCAGCAGCTTGTCCCTCACCTTCTATGGCTACACCTTC
CASSLSLTFYGYTF
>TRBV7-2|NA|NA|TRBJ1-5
TGTGCCAGCAGCTTAGCCCCGGGCCCGAATCAGCCCCAGCATTTT
CASSLAPGPNQPQHF
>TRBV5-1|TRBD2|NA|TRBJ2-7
TGCGCCAGCAGCCCGACTAGCGGGGTCGAGCAGTACTTC
CASSPTSGVEQYF
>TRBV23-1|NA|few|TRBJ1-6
TGCGCCAGCAGTCAATCCCCTGTTAGACGAAATAATTCACCCCTCCACTTT
CASSQSPVRRNNSPLHF
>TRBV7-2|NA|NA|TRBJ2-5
TGTGCCAGCAGCTTTGGTGGGGCCGGGACAGAGACCCAGTACTTC
CASSFGGAGTETQYF
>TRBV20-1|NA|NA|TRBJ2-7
TGCAGTGCTAGTTCCCTCTACGAGCAGTACTTC
CSASSLYEQYF
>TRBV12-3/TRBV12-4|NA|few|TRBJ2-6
TGTGCCAGCAGGAACCAGTGGGGGGCCAACGTCCTGACTTTC
CASRNQWGANVLTF